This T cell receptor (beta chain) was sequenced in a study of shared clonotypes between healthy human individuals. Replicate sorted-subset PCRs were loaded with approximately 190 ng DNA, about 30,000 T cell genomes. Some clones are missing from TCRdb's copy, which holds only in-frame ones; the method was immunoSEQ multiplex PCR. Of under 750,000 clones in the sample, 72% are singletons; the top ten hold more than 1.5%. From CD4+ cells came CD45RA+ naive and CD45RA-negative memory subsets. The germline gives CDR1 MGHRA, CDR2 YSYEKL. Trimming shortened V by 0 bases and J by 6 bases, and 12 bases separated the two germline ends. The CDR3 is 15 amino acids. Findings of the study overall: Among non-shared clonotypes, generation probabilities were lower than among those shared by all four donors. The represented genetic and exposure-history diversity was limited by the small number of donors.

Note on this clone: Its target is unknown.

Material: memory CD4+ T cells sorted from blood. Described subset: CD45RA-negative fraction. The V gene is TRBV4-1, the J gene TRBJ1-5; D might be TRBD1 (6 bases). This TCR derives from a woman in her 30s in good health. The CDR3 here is CASSQDPGASQPQHF. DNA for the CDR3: TGCGCCAGCAGCCAAGATCCGGGGGCGAGTCAGCCCCAGCATTTT.